The text below deals with one T cell receptor (beta chain). The assay was immunoSEQ multiplex PCR, and TCRdb's table has in-frame clones only and misses some. The sample yields 95,000 to 130,000 clones, 85% to 90% seen once. The sample originates from a study of control samples from healthy donors and cancer patients. The specimen sequenced was blood. This clonotype originated in a woman aged 70-85 years in good health.

This CDR3 is CASTPDSRAGYTF. The CDR3, as DNA: TGTGCCAGTACCCCGGACAGTAGAGCTGGCTACACCTTC. The V call is TRBV19, the J call TRBJ1-2; possibly TRBD1 for D (6 bases). The V end lost 7 bases, the J end lost 7 bases, and 16 bases lay between the germline ends. Per the germline V gene, CDR1 is LNHDA and CDR2 is SQIVND (reference sequence). The CDR3 extends over 13 amino acids.